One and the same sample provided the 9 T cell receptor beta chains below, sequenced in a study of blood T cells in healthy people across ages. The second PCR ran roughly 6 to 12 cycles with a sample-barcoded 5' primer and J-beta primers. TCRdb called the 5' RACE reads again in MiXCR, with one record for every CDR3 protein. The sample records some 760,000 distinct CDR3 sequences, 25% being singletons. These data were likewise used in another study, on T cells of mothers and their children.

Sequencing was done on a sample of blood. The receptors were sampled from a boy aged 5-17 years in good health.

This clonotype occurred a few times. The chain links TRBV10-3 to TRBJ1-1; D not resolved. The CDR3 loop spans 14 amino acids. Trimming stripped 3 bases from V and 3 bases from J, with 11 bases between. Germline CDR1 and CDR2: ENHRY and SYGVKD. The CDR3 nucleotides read TGTGCCATCAGTGACTTCGACGATGACACTGAAGCTTTCTTT. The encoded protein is CAISDFDDDTEAFF.

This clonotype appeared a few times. This chain's CDR3 is CASMTRDRSTDTQYF. The CDR3 DNA reads as TGTGCCAGCATGACCCGGGACAGGAGCACAGATACGCAGTATTTT. The rearrangement links TRBV21-1 to TRBJ2-3; the table's D call, TRBD1, has no DNA check behind it. TRBV21-1 is a pseudogene. The CDR3 contains 15 residues.

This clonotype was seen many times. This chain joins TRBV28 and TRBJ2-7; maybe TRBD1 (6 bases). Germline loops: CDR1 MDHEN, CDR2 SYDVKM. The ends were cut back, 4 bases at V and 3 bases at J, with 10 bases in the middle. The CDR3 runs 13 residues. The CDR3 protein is CASSSGQIYEQYF. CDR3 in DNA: TGTGCCAGCAGTTCCGGACAGATCTACGAGCAGTACTTC.

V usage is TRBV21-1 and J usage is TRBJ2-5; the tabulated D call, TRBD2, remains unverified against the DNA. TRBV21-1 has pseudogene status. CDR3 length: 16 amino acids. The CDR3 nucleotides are TGTGCCAGCAGCAAAGGGACTAGCGGAATTAAAGAGACCCAGTACTTC. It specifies CASSKGTSGIKETQYF.

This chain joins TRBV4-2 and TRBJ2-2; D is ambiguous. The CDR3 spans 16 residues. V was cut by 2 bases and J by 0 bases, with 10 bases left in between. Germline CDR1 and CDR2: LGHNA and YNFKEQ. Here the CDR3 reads CASSQHPFANTGELFF. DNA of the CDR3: TGTGCCAGCAGCCAACACCCGTTCGCGAACACCGGGGAGCTGTTTTTT.

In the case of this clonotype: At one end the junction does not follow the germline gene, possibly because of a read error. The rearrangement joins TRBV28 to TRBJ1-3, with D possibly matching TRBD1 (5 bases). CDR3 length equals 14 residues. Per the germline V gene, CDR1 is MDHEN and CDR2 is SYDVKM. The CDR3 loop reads CASSFGHRGNTVYF. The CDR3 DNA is TGTGCCAGCAGTTTCGGACACCGGGGAAACACCGTATATTTT.

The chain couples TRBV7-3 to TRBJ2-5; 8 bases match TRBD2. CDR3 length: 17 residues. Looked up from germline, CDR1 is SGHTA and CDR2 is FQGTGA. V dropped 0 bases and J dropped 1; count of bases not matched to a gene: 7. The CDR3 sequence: CASSLTRGVQGQETQYF. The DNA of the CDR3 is TGTGCCAGCAGCTTAACGCGGGGGGTACAGGGCCAAGAGACCCAGTACTTC.

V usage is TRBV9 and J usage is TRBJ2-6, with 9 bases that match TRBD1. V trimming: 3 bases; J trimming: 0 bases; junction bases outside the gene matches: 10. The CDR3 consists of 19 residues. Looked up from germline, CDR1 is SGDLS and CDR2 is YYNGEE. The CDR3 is CASSEGRDRVFSGANVLTF. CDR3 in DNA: TGTGCCAGCAGCGAGGGGAGGGACAGGGTCTTCTCTGGGGCCAACGTCCTGACTTTC.

DNA of the CDR3: TGTGCCAGTAGTATTCAGCGGTATGGCTACGAGCAGTACTTC. Its protein is CASSIQRYGYEQYF. The chain uses TRBV19 and TRBJ2-7, with D possibly matching TRBD2 (5 bases). CDR3 length: 14 amino acids. V was cut by 3 bases and J by 3 bases, with 12 bases left in between. Looked up from germline, CDR1 is LNHDA and CDR2 is SQIVND (reference sequence).